This T cell receptor beta chain derives from a study of blood T cells in healthy people across ages. The germline V gene has CDR1 KGHSH and CDR2 LQKENI. There are 14 residues in the CDR3. V gave up 5 bases and J gave up 4 bases; unmatched junction bases: 6. Remarks on this clonotype: Its antigen is unknown.

Overall study results and limits: Unsorted PBMCs blocked a conclusive comparison of naive and antigen-experienced cells. As age increased, TCR beta diversity per million T cells fell in a roughly linear fashion.

Using a J-beta primer mix together with a sample-barcoded 5' primer, a second PCR was run for roughly 6 to 12 cycles. From the 5' RACE reads, TCRdb called clonotypes with MiXCR, one entry per CDR3 protein. The sample consists of about 1.6 million distinct CDR3 sequences, almost 35% of them appearing once. In each sample, at least 6 million PBMCs were isolated. The J gene is TRBJ2-3, the V gene TRBV18; 7 nucleotides align to TRBD2. The source is a woman aged 30 to 39 in good health. Sample: blood. The chain's CDR3 is CASSFGLVADTQYF. CDR3 in DNA: TGTGCCAGCTCATTCGGACTAGTTGCAGATACGCAGTATTTT.